The 2 T cell receptor beta chains presented below share a single source sample, sequenced in a study of T cells expressing NK-cell markers. For each CDR3 protein, TCRdb gives one entry from its re-call of the 5' RACE reads, without DNA. Recorded for this sample: approximately 380,000 distinct CDR3 sequences. Sequencing used blood T cells: a sorted CD56 or NKG2C T cell subset, CD4+ or CD8+ T cells, or bulk PBMC T cells (not recorded which). The receptors come from a man aged 18-69 years in good health.

The chain joins TRBV9 to TRBJ1-2; the D gene TCRdb calls, TRBD1, cannot be checked with no DNA. Germline CDR1 reads SGDLS; CDR2 reads YYNGEE. The CDR3 is made up of 14 amino acids. CDR3 protein: CASSEIQGYYGYTF.

CDR3 sequence: CASSVRGDTGELFF. The chain uses TRBV14 and TRBJ2-2; the D call of TRBD1 rests on TCRdb alone, since no DNA is present to check it. Germline V lookup: CDR1 SGHDN, CDR2 FVKESK. The CDR3 has 14 residues.